This T cell receptor (beta chain) was documented in a study of T cell repertoires in cytomegalovirus infection. About the research overall: Public TCR beta signatures marked donors with CMV infection and the matching HLA. Whole-study findings and limits: Totalled public TCR beta family frequency picked out people who carried CMV plus the relevant HLA.

This clonotype was counted a few times. Its antigen is currently unknown. V was pared by 3 bases and J by 4 bases, with 9 bases between. This CDR3 region has 13 residues. The germline gives CDR1 LGHNT, CDR2 FRNRAP. TCRdb re-derived calls from the reads in MiXCR, one entry per CDR3 protein. The data show approximately 150,000 distinct CDR3 sequences, about 15% seen once. The chain has TRBV12-5 and TRBJ1-1; no clear D. Material: CD8+ T cells from PBMCs. This TCR derives from a human donor in good health (CMV status not recorded). Some clones in this sample may be carry-over from other donors' samples. The CDR3 spells CASGFSGSTEAFF. DNA of the CDR3: TGTGCTAGTGGTTTTAGCGGGTCCACTGAAGCTTTCTTT.